This T cell receptor (beta chain) was identified during a study of patients and donors after allogeneic stem cell transplantation. TCRdb independently ran MiXCR on the RT-PCR reads; one entry per CDR3 protein. Seen here are about a million distinct CDR3 sequences, 15% to 20% observed once, and the top ten hold roughly 6%. CDR3 length equals 15 residues. V lost 7 bases and J 4 bases, leaving 16 bases between the germline ends. CDR1 and CDR2 (germline): SGHVS, FQNEAQ. The sequencing sample was made of blood, either unsorted or a sorted T cell fraction (not recorded which). This rearrangement joins TRBV7-8 to TRBJ1-4; TRBD1 is a possible D gene (5 bases). The origin of this receptor is a human donor who was either an allogeneic HSCT recipient or a stem cell or donor lymphocyte infusion donor (not recorded which). It is not recorded whose cells these are; they may come from a transplant donor. The CDR3 DNA reads as TGTGCCAGCACCCCTGGGGCGGACCTTAATGAAAAACTGTTTTTT. Its protein product is CASTPGADLNEKLFF.